Presented here are 9 T cell receptor beta chains from one specimen sequenced in a study of OX40 agonist ivuxolimab in advanced cancers. Generated by immunoSEQ multiplex PCR, the TCRdb table keeps only in-frame clones and is missing some. The repertoire holds about 28,000 clones, with 70% to 85% as singletons. The sample was CD4+ or CD8+ T cells sorted from blood, taken in a trial of the OX40 agonist ivuxolimab. These receptors all come from an adult with an advanced solid tumor such as melanoma, head and neck, liver or kidney cancer.

The CDR3 sequence is CSVEQGAGGYNEQFF. CDR3 coding DNA: TGCAGCGTTGAACAGGGGGCGGGAGGCTACAATGAGCAGTTCTTC. The rearrangement links TRBV29-1 to TRBJ2-1; D might be TRBD1 or TRBD2, each matching 8 bases. Trimming left V 2 bases short and J 3 bases short, with 14 bases between. Germline lookup yields CDR1 SQVTM and CDR2 ANQGSEA. The CDR3 is 15 residues long.

CDR3: CASSEEGLSTDTQYF. The CDR3 DNA reads as TGTGCCAGCAGTGAGGAGGGTCTCAGCACAGATACGCAGTATTTT. The chain joins TRBV27 to TRBJ2-3, with a tentative D call TRBD2 (6 bases). V was pared by 5 bases and J by 0 bases, with 12 bases between. The CDR3 is made up of 15 amino acids. CDR1 and CDR2 from the germline V gene are MNHEY and SMNVEV (reference sequence).

The chain combines TRBV27 with TRBJ2-1; the match to TRBD2 covers 8 bases. Trimming removed 3 bases from V and 4 bases from J; junction bases left unmatched: 11. The length of the CDR3 is 17 residues. CDR1 is MNHEY and CDR2 is SMNVEV in the germline V gene (reference sequence). The CDR3 DNA reads as TGTGCCAGCAGTTTCACCTTTAGCGGGGCAGAGTACAATGAGCAGTTCTTC. Translating gives CASSFTFSGAEYNEQFF.

The V gene is TRBV23-1, the J gene TRBJ2-3, with D perhaps matching TRBD1 (6 bases). TRBV23-1 is an ORF; its function is uncertain. V gave up 6 bases and J gave up 3 bases, with 25 bases separating them. CDR3 size: 18 residues. In DNA, the CDR3 is TGCGCCAGCAGACAACCCTCGGGACAATCTATCGGAACAGATACGCAGTATTTT. It is translated as CASRQPSGQSIGTDTQYF.

A few counts support this clone. V usage is TRBV6-1 and J usage is TRBJ1-4; D might be TRBD1 (5 bases). Germline V gene lookup returns CDR1 MNHNS and CDR2 SASEGT. Trimming left V 2 bases short and J 6 bases short, with 16 bases between. The CDR3 spans 16 residues. CDR3 bases: TGTGCCAGCAGTGAAACCTCGGGGCAAGGGGATGAAAAACTGTTTTTT. This gives the protein CASSETSGQGDEKLFF.

V is TRBV11-3 and J is TRBJ2-3, with TRBD2 as a possible D gene (6 bases). V was pared by 5 bases and J by 1 base, with 13 bases between. The CDR3 consists of 15 residues. Germline V gene sequence: CDR1 SGHNT, CDR2 YENEEA. Here the CDR3 DNA reads TGTGCCAGCAGCCCCGGGGTAGCGGGCACAGATACGCAGTATTTT. Its translation is CASSPGVAGTDTQYF.

This chain links TRBV6-1 with TRBJ1-6; D call uncertain. Trimming cost V 6 bases and J 1 base, with 7 bases left between them. Germline-derived CDR1 and CDR2 are MNHNS and SASEGT. The length of the CDR3 is 14 residues. The CDR3 protein is CASRSGSYNSPLHF. Here the CDR3 DNA reads TGTGCCAGCAGGTCGGGTTCCTATAATTCACCCCTCCACTTT.

This clone showed up just a few times. The chain is built from TRBV7-8 and TRBJ2-1; 9 bases are a match to TRBD2. The V segment lost 4 bases and the J segment 1 base; nucleotides outside the gene matches: 5. CDR1 is SGHVS and CDR2 is FQNEAQ in the germline V gene. CDR3 size: 16 residues. The CDR3 loop reads CASSSTSGPSYNEQFF. DNA for the CDR3: TGTGCCAGCAGCTCGACTAGCGGCCCGTCCTACAATGAGCAGTTCTTC.

This chain links TRBV6-6 with TRBJ2-7; D may be TRBD1 (6 bases). The CDR3 consists of 15 residues. Trimming cost V 6 bases and J 2 bases, with 17 bases left between them. CDR1 MNHNY and CDR2 SVGAGI come from the germline V gene (reference sequence). CDR3 region: CASSLPGTPTYEQYF. The CDR3 DNA is TGTGCCAGCAGCCTACCGGGGACACCTACCTACGAGCAGTACTTC.